Listed below are T cell receptor beta chains from one sample, sequenced in a study of cytomegalovirus exposure and HLA in healthy donors. Method: immunoSEQ multiplex PCR; TCRdb's copy keeps in-frame clones and lacks some. The sample has about 160,000 clones, around 92% seen once. The sequenced sample was PBMCs. The receptors originated from a man aged 18 to 29 in good health and CMV-seropositive. The CDR3 runs from the conserved cysteine through the conserved F or W.

j_call,v_call,cdr3_aa
TRBJ1-2,TRBV27,CASSPNGRQNYGYTF
TRBJ2-7,TRBV27,CASSSRQGRQDEQYF
TRBJ2-3,TRBV30,CAWSGPNTQYF
TRBJ2-5,TRBV5-1,CASSPGQAQETQYF
TRBJ2-3,TRBV12-5,CASGSGGMSADTQYF
TRBJ2-7,TRBV10-2,CASSFDFYEQYF
TRBJ2-3,TRBV2,CASSEGTSGADTQYF
TRBJ1-2,TRBV28,CASSSFDSDRVLDGYTF
TRBJ2-2,TRBV10-3,CATSDSLLLDTGELFF
TRBJ1-1,TRBV10-3,CAISGTGGGTEAFF
TRBJ1-2,TRBV19,CASSPTGGFSGYTF
TRBJ2-3,TRBV10-2,CASSEHTLGGQYF
TRBJ2-3,TRBV4-1,CASSQAPGQSTDTQYF
TRBJ1-1,TRBV5-6,CASTPGVSNTEAFF
TRBJ2-7,TRBV2,CASSVGHHSSYEQYF
TRBJ2-5,TRBV7-2,CASSLVETTQQETQYF
TRBJ2-3,TRBV28,CASSRSLLAGARDTQYF
TRBJ2-3,TRBV9,CASSTSRESGPQYF
TRBJ2-3,TRBV27,CASSPGLASTDTQYF
TRBJ2-1,TRBV10-3,CAISGDSSYNEQFF
TRBJ2-3,TRBV28,CASSSGHSTDTQYF
TRBJ2-7,TRBV9,CASSFGLAGAKNEQYF
TRBJ2-5,TRBV27,CASSFAGETQYF
TRBJ2-5,TRBV4-1,CASSQDWGGNPKETQYF
TRBJ2-2,TRBV5-5,CASSRSGTGSTGELFF
TRBJ1-1,TRBV10-3,CAISEGQYEAFF
TRBJ2-2,TRBV14,CASSQLDRGPTGELFF
TRBJ1-5,TRBV10-3,CAISESDSSEQPQHF
TRBJ2-3,TRBV9,CASSVGGLAVISDTQYF
TRBJ1-2,TRBV21-1,CARGQGGYTF
TRBJ2-5,TRBV4-2,CASRPGQGLEETQYF
TRBJ2-7,TRBV28,CASSTRLAGISYYEQYF
TRBJ2-3,TRBV7-2,CASSLEASGRSDTQYF
TRBJ2-3,TRBV4-1,CASSQEGTGGTGDTQYF
TRBJ2-3,TRBV5-4,CASSFGGGTDTQYF
TRBJ2-1,TRBV7-6,CASSLQGELWFF
TRBJ2-1,TRBV5-4,CASSLDRWIHNEQFF
TRBJ1-3,TRBV6-5,CASSGRAGNTIYF
TRBJ2-1,TRBV6-1,CASSLTSGAYNEQFF
TRBJ2-1,TRBV9,CASSLTSGSIEQFF
TRBJ2-1,TRBV4-2,CASSQVGHYNEQFF
TRBJ2-1,TRBV27,CASSIGYAGTRGTQFF
TRBJ2-7,TRBV2,CASSGAGGAFREQYF
TRBJ1-3,TRBV25-1,CASRETGTGLSGNTIYF
TRBJ2-3,TRBV9,CASSVAQGAEDTQYF
TRBJ2-1,TRBV9,CASSVAGDTGNEQFF
TRBJ2-2,TRBV21-1,CASSFPGQANTGELFF
TRBJ1-1,TRBV5-1,CASSPGHRNTEAFF
TRBJ2-7,TRBV4-1,CASSQRHSLPYEQYF
TRBJ2-7,TRBV2,CASHIGLAGVNEQYF
TRBJ2-1,TRBV28,CASRLAGANEQFF